Listed below are T cell receptor beta chains from one sample, sequenced in a study of T cells in Graves' hyperthyroidism and ophthalmopathy. TCRdb analysed the multiplex PCR reads with MiXCR anew, one entry per CDR3 protein. Of roughly 380,000 distinct CDR3 sequences detected, around 13% appear once; the ten largest clones hold roughly 11%. Sample: blood. The receptors derive from a woman aged 55-70 years with Graves' hyperthyroidism. The CDR3 runs from the conserved cysteine through the conserved F or W. Fields, in order: V gene, J gene, D gene, clone size, CDR3 protein, CDR3 DNA. The D gene is left open where the match is weak. Size is stated for part of the rows, as once, few or many counts, or as a class when the clone is expanded.

>TRBV11-2|TRBJ2-5|TRBD1|many
CASSLPGQGAWETQYF
TGTGCCAGCAGCCTTCCGGGACAGGGGGCTTGGGAGACCCAGTACTTC
>TRBV24-1|TRBJ2-6|.|many
CATGSSGSGANVLTF
TGTGCCACCGGATCCTCGGGGTCTGGGGCCAACGTCCTGACTTTC
>TRBV20-1|TRBJ1-2|.|few
CSASGGWVRGVGYTF
TGCAGTGCTAGTGGTGGTTGGGTCAGGGGTGTCGGCTACACCTTC
>TRBV25-1|TRBJ2-3|.|few
CASSDEGNPTSRIEYTQYF
TGTGCCAGCAGCGACGAGGGGAACCCCACTAGCCGCATTGAATATACGCAGTATTTT
>TRBV18|TRBJ2-5|.|few
CASSPRIFRAAEYKETQYF
TGTGCCAGCTCACCGAGAATCTTCCGCGCAGCAGAATATAAAGAGACCCAGTACTTC
>TRBV28|TRBJ1-5|.|many
CASSPGQGLNSNQPQHF
TGTGCCAGCAGTCCGGGTCAGGGCCTAAATAGCAATCAGCCCCAGCATTTT
>TRBV11-2|TRBJ2-7|TRBD1|.
CASSLVGTGNYEQYF
TGTGCCAGCAGCTTAGTCGGGACAGGCAACTACGAGCAGTACTTC
>TRBV7-8|TRBJ2-7|TRBD1|many
CASSSPLWGQGASYEQYF
TGTGCCAGCAGCTCACCCCTGTGGGGACAGGGGGCCTCCTACGAGCAGTACTTC
>TRBV4-1|TRBJ1-1|TRBD1|few
CASSQMVTGALGAFF
TGCGCCAGCAGCCAAATGGTAACAGGGGCGTTAGGGGCTTTCTTT
>TRBV9|TRBJ1-4|.|many
CAIHGAEEKLFF
TGTGCCATTCACGGGGCCGAGGAAAAACTGTTTTTT
>TRBV19|TRBJ1-5|.|.
CASSTTALVNQPQHF
TGTGCCAGTAGTACGACAGCCCTGGTCAATCAGCCCCAGCATTTT
>TRBV6-1|TRBJ1-3|TRBD1|.
CASRDRVRRNTIYF
TGTGCCAGCAGAGACAGGGTTAGGAGAAACACCATATATTTT
>TRBV20-1|TRBJ2-3|.|.
CSARDPSIGTDTQYF
TGCAGTGCTAGAGATCCCTCTATTGGCACAGATACGCAGTATTTT
>TRBV5-1|TRBJ1-1|TRBD1|.
CASSRSDRGNTEAFF
TGCGCCAGCAGCAGGTCGGACAGGGGGAACACTGAAGCTTTCTTT
>TRBV30|TRBJ2-7|.|many
CAWRAGHSYEQYF
TGTGCCTGGAGGGCGGGACATTCCTACGAGCAGTACTTC
>TRBV29-1|TRBJ1-2|.|.
CSVESSKGYGYTF
TGCAGCGTTGAATCCTCAAAGGGCTATGGCTACACCTTC
>TRBV10-3|TRBJ2-3|.|many
CAISARVGDTQYF
TGTGCCATCAGTGCCCGGGTCGGAGATACGCAGTATTTT
>TRBV20-1|TRBJ2-5|.|many
CSARFQGYQETQYF
TGCAGTGCTAGATTTCAGGGGTACCAAGAGACCCAGTACTTC
>TRBV6-1|TRBJ1-2|TRBD1|many
CASSKTGVFNYGYTF
TGTGCCAGCAGTAAGACAGGGGTCTTTAACTATGGCTACACCTTC
>TRBV11-3|TRBJ2-3|TRBD2|many
CASSPFGTSGTRNTDTQYF
TGTGCCAGCAGCCCATTCGGGACTAGCGGGACAAGGAACACAGATACGCAGTATTTT
>TRBV11-2|TRBJ2-1|.|once
CASSLGKSSYNEQFF
TGTGCCAGCAGCTTGGGGAAGAGCTCCTACAATGAGCAGTTCTTC
>TRBV18|TRBJ1-1|TRBD1|.
CASSLGTGGVSYEAFF
TGTGCCAGCTCCCTCGGGACAGGTGGAGTGTCTTATGAAGCTTTCTTT
>TRBV20-1|TRBJ2-1|.|.
CSARVRGSIGGEQFF
TGCAGTGCTAGAGTTCGAGGGAGCATCGGGGGTGAGCAGTTCTTC
>TRBV12-3/TRBV12-4|TRBJ2-4|TRBD2|.
CASLTLAGGLPYF
TGTGCCAGCCTCACCCTAGCGGGAGGTTTACCGTACTTC
>TRBV5-1|TRBJ2-3|TRBD2|many
CASSLGASGTTDTQYF
TGCGCCAGCAGCTTGGGAGCTAGCGGGACCACAGATACGCAGTATTTT
>TRBV30|TRBJ2-1|.|many
CAWSERGEQFF
TGTGCCTGGAGCGAACGGGGGGAGCAGTTCTTC
>TRBV5-6|TRBJ2-7|TRBD2|few
CTSSEPYGRNEQYF
TGTACCAGCAGCGAGCCTTACGGGAGGAACGAGCAGTACTTC
>TRBV3-1|TRBJ1-1|.|many
CASSQDPRVSEAFF
TGTGCCAGCAGCCAAGATCCCCGGGTTTCTGAAGCTTTCTTT
>TRBV13|TRBJ1-6|.|.
CASSLDRRGHKNSPLHF
TGTGCCAGCAGCTTAGATCGTCGGGGGCATAAGAATTCACCCCTCCACTTT
>TRBV3-1|TRBJ2-4|TRBD2|.
CASSQATSDKNIQYF
TGTGCCAGCAGCCAAGCGACTAGCGACAAAAACATTCAGTACTTC
>TRBV2|TRBJ2-7|TRBD1|many
CAEGQGSSYEQYF
TGTGCCGAGGGACAGGGGTCCTCCTACGAGCAGTACTTC
>TRBV6-2/TRBV6-3|TRBJ2-7|TRBD2|many
CASTKGLAGAFAEQYF
TGTGCCAGCACCAAGGGGCTAGCGGGAGCCTTTGCCGAGCAGTACTTC
>TRBV6-1|TRBJ2-7|.|many
CASSGGRSGGREYEQYF
TGTGCCAGCAGTGGGGGTAGGAGTGGGGGGCGCGAATACGAGCAGTACTTC
>TRBV20-1|TRBJ2-6|.|few
CSARGGAEANVLTF
TGCAGTGCTAGAGGGGGGGCAGAGGCCAACGTCCTGACTTTC
>TRBV5-5|TRBJ2-7|.|many
CASSSMQGFPYEQYF
TGTGCCAGCAGCTCCATGCAGGGGTTTCCCTACGAGCAGTACTTC
>TRBV7-9|TRBJ1-1|.|many
CASSLVDPTRAFF
TGTGCCAGCAGCTTAGTGGATCCCACTCGAGCTTTCTTT
>TRBV7-8|TRBJ2-5|TRBD2|many
CASSLGRLAGSRETQYF
TGTGCCAGCAGCTTAGGGCGGCTAGCGGGTAGTCGGGAGACCCAGTACTTC
>TRBV19|TRBJ2-1|.|few
CASSIDPRESRFF
TGTGCCAGTAGTATAGATCCGCGGGAAAGTAGGTTCTTC
>TRBV7-9|TRBJ1-6|.|many
CASSLGIKGSRSPLHF
TGTGCCAGCAGCTTAGGGATTAAGGGATCCCGTTCACCCCTCCACTTT
>TRBV20-1|TRBJ2-1|TRBD2|many
CSARDYAGVTNEQFF
TGCAGTGCTAGAGATTATGCGGGAGTGACTAATGAGCAGTTCTTC
>TRBV2|TRBJ2-1|TRBD2|.
CASLQAAGESEQFF
TGTGCCAGCCTCCAAGCAGCGGGAGAGAGTGAGCAGTTCTTC
>TRBV19|TRBJ2-7|.|once
CASTDVPGAAYEQYF
TGTGCCAGTACCGATGTACCGGGGGCAGCCTACGAGCAGTACTTC
>TRBV7-2|TRBJ2-5|.|many
CASSIQRRETQYF
TGTGCCAGCAGCATCCAACGTAGGGAGACCCAGTACTTC
>TRBV18|TRBJ2-1|TRBD1|many
CASSSTGTGGANEQFF
TGTGCCAGCTCATCTACCGGGACAGGGGGCGCGAATGAGCAGTTCTTC
>TRBV20-1|TRBJ2-1|TRBD2|many
CSAARTSGSYNEQFF
TGCAGTGCCGCTAGGACTAGCGGGAGCTACAATGAGCAGTTCTTC
>TRBV30|TRBJ2-3|TRBD2|many
CAWSVGLAGEADTQYF
TGTGCCTGGAGTGTGGGACTAGCGGGAGAAGCAGATACGCAGTATTTT
>TRBV6-5|TRBJ1-1|.|many
CASSYGVDRQRNTEAFF
TGTGCCAGCAGTTATGGTGTAGACAGACAAAGGAACACTGAAGCTTTCTTT
>TRBV7-2|TRBJ2-7|TRBD1|few
CASSLRGPHEQYF
TGTGCCAGCAGCCTCAGGGGGCCCCACGAGCAGTACTTC
>TRBV10-3|TRBJ2-5|TRBD2|many
CAISEDRASGQETQYF
TGTGCCATCAGTGAAGATAGGGCTAGCGGCCAAGAGACCCAGTACTTC
>TRBV12-3/TRBV12-4|TRBJ2-2|.|many
CASSLALSEVRELFF
TGTGCCAGCAGTTTAGCGTTATCGGAAGTGCGGGAGCTGTTTTTT
>TRBV5-4|TRBJ2-4|.|few
CASSSGRVAKNIQYF
TGTGCCAGCAGCTCGGGCAGGGTTGCCAAAAACATTCAGTACTTC
>TRBV9|TRBJ2-7|.|few
CASSPRGDPYEQYF
TGTGCCAGTAGCCCTAGGGGGGACCCCTACGAGCAGTACTTC
>TRBV20-1|TRBJ2-1|TRBD2|.
CSARTPRTSGTYNEQFF
TGCAGTGCTAGAACCCCCCGGACTAGCGGGACCTACAATGAGCAGTTCTTC
>TRBV11-1|TRBJ2-1|TRBD2|.
CASSFGLAGGMNEQFF
TGTGCCAGCAGCTTCGGACTAGCGGGAGGTATGAATGAGCAGTTCTTC
>TRBV6-1|TRBJ2-7|.|few
CASSSLGASQTYEQYF
TGTGCCAGCAGTTCCCTGGGGGCGTCCCAGACCTACGAGCAGTACTTC
>TRBV5-1|TRBJ2-7|TRBD2|few
CASSQTSGEQYF
TGCGCCAGCAGCCAGACTAGCGGTGAGCAGTACTTC
>TRBV12-3/TRBV12-4|TRBJ2-1|TRBD1|many
CASSSPGQGIDEQFF
TGTGCCAGCAGTTCTCCGGGACAGGGAATAGATGAGCAGTTCTTC